The clone carrying this TCR beta chain came up a few times. Its antigen is as yet unknown. These data come from a study of CD8+ T cells in alopecia areata. Study information: Twice daily, treated patients received 5 to 10 mg of oral tofacitinib.

Study-wide results and caveats: The presence of one nonresponder keeps the tie between baseline CD8+ expansion and response uncertain. Normal scalp showed lower clonality than lesional scalp, especially alopecia totalis/universalis. Tofacitinib significantly reduced both scalp clonality and expanded CD8+ clones among the top 100.

After isolation, RNA underwent reverse transcription to generate cDNA as the sequencing template. The assay was immunoSEQ multiplex PCR, and TCRdb's table has in-frame clones only and misses some. The sample has about 160,000 clones; less than 70% are singletons. Treatment noted: oral pan-JAK inhibitor, 5-10 mg twice daily. The source material was CD4+ T cells sorted from blood, sampled at week 4, from a patient treated with tofacitinib. The receptor was isolated from a human donor with alopecia areata.

The CDR3 loop reads CSVEYGGFGYTF. The CDR3 bases are TGCAGCGTTGAATATGGGGGTTTTGGCTACACCTTC. The rearrangement uses TRBV29-1 and TRBJ1-2, with D perhaps matching TRBD1 (5 bases). V shed 2 bases and J shed 7 bases, with 11 bases lying between them. Germline V gene data show CDR1 as SQVTM and CDR2 as ANQGSEA. This CDR3 has 12 amino acids.